This paragraph reports one T cell receptor beta chain. The table came from immunoSEQ multiplex PCR; TCRdb's copy has only in-frame clones and leaves some out. The sample lists roughly 200,000 clones, approximately 94% occurring once. These data originate in a study of blood T cell repertoires in COVID-19. Whole-study context: Sites in the United States, Italy and Spain provided acute and convalescent COVID-19 samples.

The CDR3 is 14 amino acids. Germline CDR1 and CDR2: SNHLY and FYNNEI. V was cut by 6 bases and J by 0 bases, with 9 bases left in between. V usage is TRBV2 and J usage is TRBJ1-3; no clear D. The TCR sequence derives from a man under 40 with COVID-19, enrolled during active disease. The material sequenced was peripheral blood. The CDR3 here is CASSTPRSGNTIYF. The CDR3 DNA reads TGTGCCAGCAGCACACCCCGCTCTGGAAACACCATATATTTT. Filled out from reference TRBV2 and TRBJ1-3, the complete variable domain reads EPEVTQTPSHQVTQMGQEVILRCVPISNHLYFYWYRQILGQKVEFLVSFYNNEISEKSEIFDDQFSVERPDGSNFTLKIRSTKLEDSAMYFCASSTPRSGNTIYFGEGSWLTVV.